A selection of T cell receptor beta chains follows, all from one sample in a study of early T cells in non-severe SARS-CoV-2 infection. Using its own MiXCR run on the 5' RACE reads, TCRdb lists one record per CDR3 protein. The sample includes roughly 46,000 distinct CDR3 sequences, roughly 10% seen only once; the top ten take approximately 4.9%. The sample consisted of whole blood, taken at baseline. These receptors were collected from an adult who was a healthcare worker with PCR-confirmed SARS-CoV-2 infection or an uninfected control (not recorded which). Both conserved end residues are part of each CDR3. Each record gives: CDR3 protein, CDR3 DNA, D gene, V gene, J gene, clone size. D genes are given only for firm matches. A row's size may be missing; if present it is once, few, many or a size class.

CASSQHLDGSEHSTQPQHF,TGCGCCAGCAGTCAACACCTCGACGGGAGCGAACATAGCACTCAGCCCCAGCATTTT,NA,TRBV23-1,TRBJ1-5,many
CSAREGGQGVEEQYF,TGCAGTGCTAGAGAAGGTGGACAGGGGGTGGAAGAGCAGTACTTC,TRBD1,TRBV20-1,TRBJ2-7,few
CASSPTGGETQYF,TGTGCCAGCAGCCCGACAGGGGGAGAGACCCAGTACTTC,TRBD1,TRBV5-6,TRBJ2-5,few
CASSLKGTANTEAFF,TGCGCCAGCAGCTTGAAAGGGACGGCGAACACTGAAGCTTTCTTT,NA,TRBV5-1,TRBJ1-1,few
CASSLGAGAYQETQYF,TGTGCCAGCAGCTTAGGGGCCGGAGCGTACCAAGAGACCCAGTACTTC,NA,TRBV7-9,TRBJ2-5,many
CAISSTRTGGEKLFF,TGTGCCATCAGCTCAACGAGGACAGGGGGCGAAAAACTGTTTTTT,TRBD1,TRBV10-3,TRBJ1-4,many
CSAREGMRYQPQHF,TGCAGTGCTAGAGAAGGGATGCGGTATCAGCCCCAGCATTTT,NA,TRBV20-1,TRBJ1-5,few
CASSQGLRGSQYF,TGTGCCAGCAGCCAAGGTTTACGGGGGTCCCAGTACTTC,NA,TRBV3-1,TRBJ2-5,many
CASSFLGPSTDTQYF,TGTGCCAGCAGCTTCCTAGGACCATCCACAGATACGCAGTATTTT,NA,TRBV7-9,TRBJ2-3,NA
CASSPGTGGMQYF,TGTGCCAGCAGCCCGGGGACAGGGGGGATGCAGTACTTC,TRBD1,TRBV7-6,TRBJ2-7,NA
CASSARQQNTEAFF,TGTGCCAGCAGTGCACGACAGCAGAACACTGAAGCTTTCTTT,NA,TRBV2,TRBJ1-1,NA
CASSQSGTGHYEQYF,TGTGCCAGCAGTCAATCCGGGACAGGGCACTACGAGCAGTACTTC,TRBD1,TRBV7-2,TRBJ2-7,NA
CASSEPERQEQFF,TGCGCCAGCAGTGAACCGGAGCGGCAGGAGCAGTTCTTC,NA,TRBV10-1,TRBJ2-1,few
CASRGIAGALEQYF,TGTGCCAGCAGGGGAATTGCGGGAGCATTGGAGCAGTACTTC,TRBD2,TRBV2,TRBJ2-7,few
CASSKGGGQINQPQHF,TGTGCCAGCAGCAAAGGGGGAGGACAGATTAATCAGCCCCAGCATTTT,NA,TRBV21-1,TRBJ1-5,NA
CASSSLGGATEAFF,TGTGCCAGCAGTTCCCTTGGGGGGGCCACTGAAGCTTTCTTT,NA,TRBV27,TRBJ1-1,NA
CATSSGGPYNEQFF,TGTGCCACCTCAAGCGGGGGGCCCTACAATGAGCAGTTCTTC,TRBD2,TRBV24-1,TRBJ2-1,many
CASSIDRATEAFF,TGTGCCAGCAGTATCGACAGGGCGACTGAAGCTTTCTTT,TRBD1,TRBV27,TRBJ1-1,many
CATSDPGQGEDTQYF,TGTGCCACCAGTGATCCGGGACAGGGGGAGGATACGCAGTATTTT,TRBD1,TRBV24-1,TRBJ2-3,NA
CSARPVETQYF,TGCAGTGCTAGACCGGTGGAGACCCAGTACTTC,NA,TRBV20-1,TRBJ2-5,many
CAWSSGFGTEAFF,TGTGCCTGGAGTTCCGGGTTTGGGACTGAAGCTTTCTTT,NA,TRBV30,TRBJ1-1,few
CSASGSGANVLTF,TGCAGTGCTAGTGGGTCTGGGGCCAACGTCCTGACTTTC,NA,TRBV20-1,TRBJ2-6,many
CASSKGQFSYNEQFF,TGTGCCAGTAGTAAGGGACAGTTCTCCTACAATGAGCAGTTCTTC,TRBD1,TRBV19,TRBJ2-1,NA
CSARPSGTSVF,TGCAGTGCTAGGCCATCCGGGACTAGCGTCTTC,TRBD2,TRBV20-1,TRBJ2-7,NA
CASSEVGTSASGTDTQYF,TGTGCCAGCAGTGAAGTTGGGACTAGCGCAAGCGGAACAGATACGCAGTATTTT,TRBD2,TRBV6-1,TRBJ2-3,many
CAWKFQGAFPRSPLHF,TGTGCCTGGAAGTTTCAGGGGGCGTTTCCTCGCTCACCCCTCCACTTT,TRBD1,TRBV30,TRBJ1-6,many
CASSRTSGVNTYEQYF,TGCGCCAGCAGCCGAACAAGCGGGGTAAACACCTACGAGCAGTACTTC,TRBD2,TRBV4-1,TRBJ2-7,NA
CASSSLVPGELFF,TGTGCCAGCAGCTCACTAGTTCCCGGGGAGCTGTTTTTT,NA,TRBV7-9,TRBJ2-2,NA
CASGADRSNTEAFF,TGTGCTAGTGGTGCGGACAGATCGAACACTGAAGCTTTCTTT,NA,TRBV12-5,TRBJ1-1,many
CASSSGLNYGYTF,TGTGCCAGCAGTTCGGGACTTAACTATGGCTACACCTTC,NA,TRBV12-3/TRBV12-4,TRBJ1-2,many
CASSSTSDRYGYTF,TGTGCCAGCAGCTCCACGTCCGACAGATATGGCTACACCTTC,NA,TRBV7-9,TRBJ1-2,few
CSVEGWPRGSTDTQYF,TGCAGCGTTGAGGGTTGGCCAAGGGGCAGCACAGATACGCAGTATTTT,NA,TRBV29-1,TRBJ2-3,NA
CASMEDVHKNIQYF,TGTGCCAGCATGGAGGACGTACACAAAAACATTCAGTACTTC,NA,TRBV27,TRBJ2-4,few
CASIKYGANVLTF,TGTGCCAGCATAAAATATGGGGCCAACGTCCTGACTTTC,NA,TRBV12-3/TRBV12-4,TRBJ2-6,few
CASSLLEGGTQYF,TGTGCCAGCAGCCTGCTGGAGGGTGGCACCCAGTACTTC,NA,TRBV3-1,TRBJ2-5,NA
CASSSEITGVYGYTF,TGTGCCAGCAGTTCTGAGATTACAGGGGTCTATGGCTACACCTTC,TRBD1,TRBV6-1,TRBJ1-2,many
CASSLARNRGLYNEQFF,TGTGCCAGCAGCTTAGCCCGAAACAGGGGCCTTTACAATGAGCAGTTCTTC,TRBD1,TRBV7-9,TRBJ2-1,many
CASSQFRGQGRLLSTNEKLFF,TGCGCCAGCAGTCAATTTCGGGGACAGGGGCGACTTCTTTCAACTAATGAAAAACTGTTTTTT,TRBD1,TRBV23-1,TRBJ1-4,few
CASSAGTEAFF,TGTGCCAGCAGTGCTGGGACTGAAGCTTTCTTT,NA,TRBV2,TRBJ1-1,NA
CASSVDLESRARNANEQFF,TGTGCCAGCAGTGTCGATTTGGAATCTAGGGCTAGAAACGCCAATGAGCAGTTCTTC,NA,TRBV2,TRBJ2-1,few
CSAADSYNEQFF,TGCAGCGCAGCCGACTCCTACAATGAGCAGTTCTTC,NA,TRBV29-1,TRBJ2-1,many
CASSRPLQGGNTEAFF,TGTGCCAGCAGCCGACCGTTACAGGGAGGAAACACTGAAGCTTTCTTT,NA,TRBV3-1,TRBJ1-1,many
CASSVERGGMNEQYF,TGTGCCAGCAGTGTAGAGCGGGGTGGGATGAACGAGCAGTACTTC,TRBD2,TRBV6-1,TRBJ2-7,NA
CASSLVASATADTQYF,TGTGCCAGCAGCTTAGTGGCTAGTGCGACGGCAGATACGCAGTATTTT,NA,TRBV7-2,TRBJ2-3,NA
CASSQGPSGFYEQYF,TGTGCCAGCTCCCAAGGTCCTAGCGGGTTCTACGAGCAGTACTTC,TRBD2,TRBV18,TRBJ2-7,NA
CASSLVSGLQETQYF,TGTGCCAGCAGCTTAGTATCGGGGCTCCAAGAGACCCAGTACTTC,NA,TRBV7-2,TRBJ2-5,NA
CSVERQQETQYF,TGCAGCGTTGAGAGGCAGCAAGAGACCCAGTACTTC,NA,TRBV29-1,TRBJ2-5,NA
CASSFDRGNTIYF,TGCGCCAGCAGCTTCGACAGGGGAAACACCATATATTTT,NA,TRBV5-1,TRBJ1-3,NA
CASSLGAQGAADTQYF,TGTGCCAGCAGCTTAGGGGCACAGGGGGCCGCAGATACGCAGTATTTT,TRBD1,TRBV7-3,TRBJ2-3,NA
CASSPPKQSYEQYF,TGTGCCAGCTCACCACCAAAACAGTCCTACGAGCAGTACTTC,NA,TRBV18,TRBJ2-7,many
CSATAGGADTQYF,TGCAGTGCTACGGCGGGAGGAGCAGATACGCAGTATTTT,TRBD2,TRBV20-1,TRBJ2-3,many
CASSFQIGAGELFF,TGTGCCAGCAGCTTTCAAATTGGCGCCGGGGAGCTGTTTTTT,NA,TRBV13,TRBJ2-2,NA
CARAGTDQETQYF,TGTGCCAGGGCCGGGACAGACCAAGAGACCCAGTACTTC,TRBD1,TRBV2,TRBJ2-5,NA